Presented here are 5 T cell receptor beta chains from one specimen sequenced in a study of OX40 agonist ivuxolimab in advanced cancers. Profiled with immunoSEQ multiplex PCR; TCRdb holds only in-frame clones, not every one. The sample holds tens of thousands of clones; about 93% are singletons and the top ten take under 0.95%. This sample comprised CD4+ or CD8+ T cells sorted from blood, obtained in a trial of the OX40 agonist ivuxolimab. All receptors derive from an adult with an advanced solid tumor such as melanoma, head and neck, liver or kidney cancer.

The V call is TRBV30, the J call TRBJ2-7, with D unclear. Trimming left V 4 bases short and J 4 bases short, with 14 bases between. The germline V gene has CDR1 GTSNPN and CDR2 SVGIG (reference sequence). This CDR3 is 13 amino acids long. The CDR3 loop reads CAWTTGPVYEQYF. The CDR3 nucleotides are TGTGCCTGGACCACCGGACCGGTATACGAGCAGTACTTC.

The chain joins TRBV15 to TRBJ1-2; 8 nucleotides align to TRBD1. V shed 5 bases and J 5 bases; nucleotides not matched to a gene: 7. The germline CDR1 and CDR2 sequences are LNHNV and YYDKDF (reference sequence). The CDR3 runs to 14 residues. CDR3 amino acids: CATSLDRALYGYTF. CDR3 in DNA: TGTGCCACCAGCCTGGACAGGGCTTTGTATGGCTACACCTTC.

The CDR3 DNA is TGTGCCAGCAGCCAAGTGGCGGGGACCCAAGAGACCCAGTACTTC. Translated: CASSQVAGTQETQYF. This chain joins TRBV4-2 and TRBJ2-5, with D tentatively TRBD2 (6 bases). This CDR3 region has 15 residues. Trimming removed 1 base from V and 1 base from J, with 10 bases in between. In germline, CDR1 is LGHNA, CDR2 YNFKEQ.

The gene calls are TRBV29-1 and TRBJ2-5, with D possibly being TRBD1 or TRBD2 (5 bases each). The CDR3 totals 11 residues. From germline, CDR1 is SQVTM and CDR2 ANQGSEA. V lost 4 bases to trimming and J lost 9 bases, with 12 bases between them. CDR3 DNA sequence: TGCAGCGTTGCACCCCGAGGGGCCCAGTACTTC. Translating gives CSVAPRGAQYF.

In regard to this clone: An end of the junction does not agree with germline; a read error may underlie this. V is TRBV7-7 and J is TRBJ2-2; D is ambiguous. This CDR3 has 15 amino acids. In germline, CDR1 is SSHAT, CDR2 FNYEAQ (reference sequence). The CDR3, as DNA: TGTGCTAGCAGCTTAGCTGGGATAAACACCGGGGAGCTGTTTTTT. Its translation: CASSLAGINTGELFF.